Listed below are T cell receptor beta chains from one sample, sequenced in a study of blood T cell repertoires in COVID-19. Repertoires were generated with immunoSEQ multiplex PCR, while TCRdb's copy carries only in-frame clones and drops some. This sample yields tens of thousands of clones, of which about 90% are seen a single time; about a sixth belongs to the top ten. Sequencing was done on a sample of peripheral blood. All receptors derive from a human donor in a cohort sampled during active COVID-19. Each CDR3 is given without its conserved first and last residue. Clone size is shown for a subset of rows, as once, few, many or a class of expanded clone.

clone_size v_call cdr3_length cdr3_aa
- TRBV2 14 ASSGEGPRGGETQY
- TRBV6-5 12 ASSLAGRNTEAF
once TRBV28 13 ATTSRGPGANVLT
few TRBV11-3 11 ASSLQENTEAF
few TRBV6-5 12 ASSRSGAGQPQH
- TRBV27 11 ASSPGGGLGYT
few TRBV28 13 ASSSPSGGIYEQY
- TRBV7-9 13 ASTETRGMAETQY
- TRBV3-1/TRBV3-2 13 ASSQDMGQSYGYT
- TRBV3-1/TRBV3-2 10 ASSKPGGGYT
- TRBV4-2 13 ASSPTHRELGGYT
- TRBV6-5 12 ASSYAAGGQPQH
- TRBV12-3/TRBV12-4 10 ASSFRDYGYT
- TRBV2 14 ASSGRGGLAKNIQY
- TRBV10-3 11 AISQGADQPQH
- TRBV5-1 14 ASSLIAGISYNEQF
- TRBV14 14 ASSQDWGGVTDTQY
- TRBV6-5 13 ASTPGAGGYSPLH
- TRBV29-1 12 SALGQRGTGELF
- TRBV5-6 15 ASSAARPRGVDYEQY
- TRBV11-2 11 AAALTGGTEAF
- TRBV4-2 13 ASSQGKSSYNEQF
- TRBV5-1 12 ASSEGQGREKLF
- TRBV29-1 11 SVEDKPVDGYT
- TRBV6-5 11 ASTRETGNTIY
- TRBV2 11 ASRPGQSYGYT
- TRBV15 15 ATSKEGGASSYNEQF
- TRBV9 13 ASSAAGQTYNEQF